Following are 32 T cell receptor beta chains from one sample sequenced in a study of technical replicates of blood from four donors (dated by TCRdb to 2016 to 2017). Libraries were built with the immunoSEQ multiplex PCR assay. As stored in TCRdb, this immuneACCESS dataset retains in-frame rearrangements with V and J assigned. A fraction of the clones does not appear; measured against another copy, unresolved V genes explain less than half of the discrepancy, and the remainder lacks a known reason. In this sample the table shows over 50,000 clones, 70% to 90% of which occur a single time. The leading ten clones occupy approximately 5.2% of the sample. The specimen was PBMCs. These receptor sequences come from a human donor in good health. Some clones in this sample may be carry-over from other donors' samples.

The CDR3 sequence is CASTKLAGVETQYF. The CDR3 region has the DNA TGTGCCAGCACCAAGCTAGCGGGAGTAGAGACCCAGTACTTC. J is TRBJ2-5 and V is TRBV6-5; TRBD2 matches 10 bases. Losses at the gene ends were 7 bases for V and 4 bases for J; bases not matched to a gene: 6. Per the germline V gene, CDR1 is MNHEY and CDR2 is SVGAGI. The CDR3 consists of 14 residues.

V and J are TRBV9 and TRBJ1-5; TRBD1 aligns across 7 bases. Germline CDR1 SGDLS, CDR2 YYNGEE. This CDR3 has 14 residues. Germline trimming cut 3 bases from V and 6 bases from J; bases unmatched to any gene: 6. Here the CDR3 DNA reads TGTGCCAGCAGCGCGACAGGGAGAGGTCAGCCCCAGCATTTT. This sequence encodes CASSATGRGQPQHF.

J is TRBJ2-3 and V is TRBV18; 7 bases fit TRBD2. Germline V gives CDR1 KGHSH, CDR2 LQKENI. The CDR3 runs 14 residues. The V and J ends lost 0 bases and 6 bases, in that order; junction bases with no gene match: 3. In DNA form, the CDR3 reads TGTGCCAGCTCACCACCGGACGGGAGGGATACGCAGTATTTT. Its translation: CASSPPDGRDTQYF.

The chain recombines TRBV30 with TRBJ1-6; 11 nucleotides agree with TRBD1. This CDR3 is built from 15 residues. J gave up 14 bases and V 3 bases, and 12 bases lay outside the gene matches. CDR1 and CDR2 (germline): GTSNPN, SVGIG (reference sequence). DNA for the CDR3: TGTGCCTGGAGACACACCGGGACAGGGGGGATCTCCCTCCACTTT. Translated, it gives CAWRHTGTGGISLHF.

The genes are TRBV7-6 and TRBJ1-2; TRBD1 aligns across 7 bases. The CDR3 is made up of 13 amino acids. Germline trimming cut 5 bases from V and 6 bases from J; bases unmatched to any gene: 6. Germline CDR1 is SGHVS and CDR2 is FNYEAQ. CDR3 nucleotide sequence: TGTGCCAGCAGCAGCGACAGGGCTCATGGCTACACCTTC. It codes for CASSSDRAHGYTF.

V gene TRBV27 combines with J gene TRBJ2-5, with a tentative D call TRBD2 (5 bases). V lost 8 bases and J lost 5, with 12 bases in between. The CDR3 totals 12 residues. Germline V gene data show CDR1 as MNHEY and CDR2 as SMNVEV (reference sequence). The DNA of the CDR3 is TGTGCCAGCGCCCGGACGGGGGAGACCCAGTACTTC. The encoded protein is CASARTGETQYF.

The rearrangement uses TRBV7-2 and TRBJ2-7, with D uncertain. V lost 0 bases and J 6 bases, leaving 6 bases between the germline ends. The CDR3 is 12 residues long. Per the germline V gene, CDR1 is SGHTA and CDR2 is FQGNSA. This CDR3 is CASSLATGEQYF. CDR3 sequence (DNA): TGTGCCAGCAGCTTAGCGACGGGCGAGCAGTACTTC.

The rearrangement joins TRBV20-1 to TRBJ2-7; maybe TRBD2 (6 bases). The CDR3 extends over 11 amino acids. Germline V CDR1 and CDR2: DFQATT, SNEGSKA (reference sequence). V was shortened by 6 bases and J by 5 bases, with 11 bases between the two germline ends. This chain's CDR3 is CSATRRDEQYF. CDR3 bases: TGCAGTGCCACCAGGAGGGACGAGCAGTACTTC.

This chain links TRBV6-5 with TRBJ1-1; no definite D call. In germline, CDR1 is MNHEY, CDR2 SVGAGI. The V and J ends lost 6 bases and 6 bases respectively, with 17 bases between them. This CDR3 comprises 14 residues. The CDR3 DNA is TGTGCCAGCAGGCCATCAACAGTGCCCTCTGAAGCTTTCTTT. This sequence encodes CASRPSTVPSEAFF.

Written as DNA, the CDR3 is TGTGCCAGCAGTTACAGTGGCAGGGCCGGAAACACCATATATTTT. Translating gives CASSYSGRAGNTIYF. The chain has TRBV6-5 and TRBJ1-3, with D possibly TRBD1 on 5 matching bases. CDR1 and CDR2 from the germline V gene are MNHEY and SVGAGI. The V end lost 2 bases, the J end lost 4 bases, and 12 bases lay between the germline ends. CDR3 length equals 15 residues.

The V call is TRBV9, the J call TRBJ2-1; 10 nucleotides line up with TRBD2. The CDR3 length is 14 residues. Germline CDR1 reads SGDLS; CDR2 reads YYNGEE. V trimming: 3 bases; J trimming: 5 bases; junction bases outside the gene matches: 2. CDR3 DNA sequence: TGTGCCAGCAGCGAGCGGGGGGGGGACAATGAGCAGTTCTTC. Translated, it gives CASSERGGDNEQFF.

The chain couples TRBV6-5 to TRBJ2-2; D perhaps matches TRBD2 (6 bases). The CDR3 length is 16 residues. Germline V gene sequence: CDR1 MNHEY, CDR2 SVGAGI. The ends were cut back, 0 bases at V and 0 bases at J, with 8 bases in the middle. The CDR3, as DNA: TGTGCCAGCAGTTACTCTTGGGGGGCGAACACCGGGGAGCTGTTTTTT. It yields the protein CASSYSWGANTGELFF.

The gene calls are TRBV4-2 and TRBJ1-1; tentatively, D is TRBD1 (6 bases). The CDR3 extends over 15 amino acids. Trimming took off 1 base at V and 3 bases at J, with 12 bases between the two ends. In germline, CDR1 is LGHNA, CDR2 YNFKEQ. CDR3: CASSQGRGGDTEAFF. For the CDR3, the DNA is TGTGCCAGCAGCCAAGGCAGGGGTGGCGACACTGAAGCTTTCTTT.

This chain uses TRBV4-2 with TRBJ2-7; D is uncertain. Trimming left V 0 bases short and J 5 bases short, with 5 bases between. The CDR3 length is 12 residues. Per the germline V gene, CDR1 is LGHNA and CDR2 is YNFKEQ. This CDR3 is CASSQDYDEQYF. The CDR3 DNA reads as TGTGCCAGCAGCCAAGATTATGACGAGCAGTACTTC.

The chain couples TRBV4-3 to TRBJ1-3; D gene uncertain. CDR1 is LGHNA, CDR2 YSLEER, per germline. This CDR3 region has 19 residues. The ends were cut back, 0 bases at V and 0 bases at J, with 18 bases in the middle. The CDR3 nucleotides read TGCGCCAGCAGCCAAGAAATCGGCGTGCGCGGAGGCTCTGGAAACACCATATATTTT. Translating gives CASSQEIGVRGGSGNTIYF.

CDR3: CASSLVGGAEQYF. As DNA, the CDR3 is TGCGCCAGCAGCTTAGTCGGTGGGGCCGAGCAGTACTTC. The chain recombines TRBV5-1 with TRBJ2-7, with D perhaps TRBD1 (5 bases). CDR1 is SGHRS and CDR2 is YFSETQ in the germline V gene. This CDR3 is built from 13 residues. V lost 2 bases, J lost 6 bases, and 12 bases lay in between.

The V and J genes are TRBV5-8 and TRBJ1-5; 7 bases match TRBD1. The CDR3 totals 16 residues. Trimming removed 3 bases from V and 0 bases from J; junction bases left unmatched: 6. The germline CDR1 and CDR2 sequences are SGHTS and YDEGEE. DNA for the CDR3: TGTGCCAGCAGCTCGACAGGGCCATTTAGCAATCAGCCCCAGCATTTT. Translation gives CASSSTGPFSNQPQHF. Variable domain in full (rest from reference TRBV5-8 and TRBJ1-5): EAGVTQSPTHLIKTRGQQATLRCSPISGHTSVYWYQQALGLGLQFLLWYDEGEERNRGNFPPRFSGRQFPNYSSELNVNALELEDSALYLCASSSTGPFSNQPQHFGDGTRLSIL.

This chain uses TRBV7-9 with TRBJ1-1; D remains ambiguous. V was trimmed by 0 bases and J by 0 bases, leaving 11 bases between them. Germline V gene sequence: CDR1 SEHNR, CDR2 FQNEAQ (reference sequence). This CDR3 comprises 16 residues. CDR3 region: CASSLADGRVNTEAFF. In nucleotides, the CDR3 is TGTGCCAGCAGCTTAGCGGATGGGAGGGTGAACACTGAAGCTTTCTTT.

This chain connects TRBV14 to TRBJ1-3; D is uncertain. From germline, CDR1 is SGHDN and CDR2 FVKESK. CDR3 size: 15 residues. V dropped 0 bases and J dropped 0 bases, with 6 bases sitting between them. CDR3 sequence: CASSQEAFSGNTIYF. The DNA of the CDR3 is TGTGCCAGCAGCCAAGAAGCCTTCTCTGGAAACACCATATATTTT.

This chain uses TRBV7-9 with TRBJ1-1; D is possibly TRBD1 (5 bases). CDR1 is SEHNR and CDR2 is FQNEAQ in the germline V gene (reference sequence). CDR3 size: 15 residues. Trimming removed 1 base at V and 4 bases at J, with 13 bases between. DNA of the CDR3: TGTGCCAGCAGCTTAGTAGGGGTAGGGATCACTGAAGCTTTCTTT. Amino acids: CASSLVGVGITEAFF.

The chain joins TRBV11-3 to TRBJ2-3, with TRBD2 matching over 9 bases. V lost 5 bases and J lost 4; bases outside the gene matches: 10. The CDR3 totals 16 residues. In germline, CDR1 is SGHNT, CDR2 YENEEA. CDR3 amino acids: CASSPQGVAGADTQYF. Written as DNA, the CDR3 is TGTGCCAGCAGCCCCCAGGGGGTAGCGGGAGCAGATACGCAGTATTTT. Supplemented by reference TRBV11-3 and TRBJ2-3, the full variable domain reads EAGVVQSPRYKIIEKKQPVAFWCNPISGHNTLYWYLQNLGQGPELLIRYENEEAVDDSQLPKDRFSAERLKGVDSTLKIQPAELGDSAVYLCASSPQGVAGADTQYFGPGTRLTVL.

CDR3 sequence reads: CASRRVTSGGGTDTQYF. For the CDR3, the DNA is TGTGCCAGCCGAAGGGTGACTAGCGGGGGTGGCACAGATACGCAGTATTTT. The rearrangement uses TRBV5-4 and TRBJ2-3, with TRBD2 matching over 12 bases. The germline CDR1 and CDR2 sequences are SGHNT and YYREEE (reference sequence). The CDR3 sequence is 17 residues long. With V trimmed by 7 bases and J by 1 base, 10 bases remained unmatched.

The chain employs TRBV6-6 and TRBJ2-6; unclear D gene. The V gene's germline CDR1 is MNHNY and CDR2 SVGAGI (reference sequence). This CDR3 region has 13 residues. Trimming cost V 6 bases and J 4 bases, with 7 bases left between them. This CDR3 is CASRKQGANVLTF. The CDR3 coding sequence is TGTGCCAGCAGAAAACAGGGGGCCAACGTCCTGACTTTC.

This chain connects TRBV19 to TRBJ1-1, with D uncertain. The germline CDR1 and CDR2 sequences are LNHDA and SQIVND (reference sequence). The CDR3 runs 14 residues. V lost 3 bases and J 0 bases, leaving 8 bases between the germline ends. This CDR3 is CASSIGTMNTEAFF. In DNA form, the CDR3 reads TGTGCCAGTAGTATCGGAACTATGAACACTGAAGCTTTCTTT.

The V and J genes are TRBV10-3 and TRBJ2-1, with 7 bases aligning to TRBD2. The junction had 4 bases not matched to a gene; V was cut back by 2 bases and J by 6 bases. The CDR3 runs to 14 residues. Per germline, CDR1 ENHRY and CDR2 SYGVKD. Written as DNA, the CDR3 is TGTGCCATCAGTGAGGGGGAGGGCCGCAATGAGCAGTTCTTC. Residues: CAISEGEGRNEQFF.

V gene TRBV7-9 combines with J gene TRBJ2-2, with D maybe TRBD2 (5 bases). The CDR3 extends over 15 amino acids. Trimming stripped 1 base from V and 6 bases from J, with 12 bases between. Germline V gives CDR1 SEHNR, CDR2 FQNEAQ (reference sequence). The CDR3 protein is CASSLGRTPSGELFF. Here the CDR3 DNA reads TGTGCCAGCAGCTTAGGGCGGACTCCCTCCGGGGAGCTGTTTTTT. Drawing the rest from reference TRBV7-9 and TRBJ2-2, the complete variable domain is DTGVSQNPRHKITKRGQNVTFRCDPISEHNRLYWYRQTLGQGPEFLTYFQNEAQLEKSRLLSDRFSAERPKGSFSTLEIQRTEQGDSAMYLCASSLGRTPSGELFFGEGSRLTVL.

The V gene is TRBV29-1, the J gene TRBJ2-3; 8 nucleotides align to TRBD2. Germline values: CDR1 SQVTM, CDR2 ANQGSEA. The ends lost 6 bases at V and 0 bases at J; junction bases unmatched: 5. The length of the CDR3 is 14 residues. CDR3 coding DNA: TGCAGCGTGAAGGCTAGCGGGAGCACAGATACGCAGTATTTT. Its translation: CSVKASGSTDTQYF.

The chain combines TRBV18 with TRBJ1-1; D might be TRBD1 (6 bases). V was trimmed by 4 bases and J by 1 base, leaving 16 bases between them. Germline V CDR1 and CDR2: KGHSH, LQKENI. CDR3 length: 16 amino acids. The CDR3 protein is CASSLPRQAGNTEAFF. CDR3 sequence (DNA): TGTGCCAGCTCACTCCCTAGACAGGCTGGGAACACTGAAGCTTTCTTT.

V gene TRBV29-1 combines with J gene TRBJ2-5; 11 positions agree with TRBD2. Trimming cost V 7 bases and J 7 bases; bases outside gene matches: 11. The CDR3 runs 14 residues. CDR1 is SQVTM and CDR2 is ANQGSEA in the germline V gene. The CDR3, as DNA: TGCAGCGCCCTTGAGACTAGCGGGGAAGGGACCCAGTACTTC. Translation gives CSALETSGEGTQYF.

The chain joins TRBV7-3 to TRBJ1-5; D is unclear. V lost 5 bases and J lost 7, with 12 bases in between. The V gene's germline CDR1 is SGHTA and CDR2 FQGTGA. The CDR3 runs 13 residues. CDR3 amino acids: CASSRGLGQPQHF. CDR3 nucleotide sequence: TGTGCCAGCAGCCGAGGGTTGGGCCAGCCCCAGCATTTT.

The chain employs TRBV2 and TRBJ2-2, with 10 bases that match TRBD1. Per the germline V gene, CDR1 is SNHLY and CDR2 is FYNNEI. The trim removed 2 bases at V and 7 bases at J, leaving 4 bases unmatched. CDR3 length equals 15 residues. The CDR3, as DNA: TGTGCCAGCAGTGAACAGACAGGGGGCGGCGGGGAGCTGTTTTTT. Translated: CASSEQTGGGGELFF.

The chain uses TRBV9 and TRBJ2-7, with D perhaps matching TRBD2 (5 bases). CDR3 length: 14 amino acids. V was pared by 4 bases and J by 1 base, with 12 bases between. Looked up from germline, CDR1 is SGDLS and CDR2 is YYNGEE. CDR3 loop: CASSPAPGSYEQYF. In nucleotides, the CDR3 is TGTGCCAGCAGCCCCGCCCCGGGATCCTACGAGCAGTACTTC.